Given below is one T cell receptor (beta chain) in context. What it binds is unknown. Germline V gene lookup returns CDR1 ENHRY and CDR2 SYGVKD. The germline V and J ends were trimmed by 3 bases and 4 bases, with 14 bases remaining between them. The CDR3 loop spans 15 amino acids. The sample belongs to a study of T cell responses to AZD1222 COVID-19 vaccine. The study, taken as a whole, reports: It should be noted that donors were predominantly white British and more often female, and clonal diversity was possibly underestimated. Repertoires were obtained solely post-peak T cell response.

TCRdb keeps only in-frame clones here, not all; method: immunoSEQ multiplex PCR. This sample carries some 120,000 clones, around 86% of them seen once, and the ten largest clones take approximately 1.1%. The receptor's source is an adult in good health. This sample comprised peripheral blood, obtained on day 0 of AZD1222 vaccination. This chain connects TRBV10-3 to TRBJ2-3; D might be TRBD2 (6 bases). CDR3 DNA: TGTGCCATCAGTGACGTGGGGGGTGGGGCAGATACGCAGTATTTT. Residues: CAISDVGGGADTQYF.